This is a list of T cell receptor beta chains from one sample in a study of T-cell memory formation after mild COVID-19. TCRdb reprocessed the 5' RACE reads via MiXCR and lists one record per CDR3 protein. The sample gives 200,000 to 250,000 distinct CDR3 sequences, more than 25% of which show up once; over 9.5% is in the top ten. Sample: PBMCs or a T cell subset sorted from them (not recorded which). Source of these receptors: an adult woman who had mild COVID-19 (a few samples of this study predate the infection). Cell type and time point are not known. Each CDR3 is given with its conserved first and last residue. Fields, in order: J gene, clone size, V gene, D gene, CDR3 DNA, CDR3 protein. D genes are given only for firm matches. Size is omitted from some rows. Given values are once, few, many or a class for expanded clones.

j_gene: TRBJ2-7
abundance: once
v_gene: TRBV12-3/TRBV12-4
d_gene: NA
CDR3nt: TGTGCCAGCAGTAAATTCTATTACGAGCAGTACTTC
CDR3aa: CASSKFYYEQYF

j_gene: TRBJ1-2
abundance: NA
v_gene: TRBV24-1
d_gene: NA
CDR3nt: TGTGCCACCAGTGGGCAGCGGCTGGGCTACACCTTC
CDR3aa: CATSGQRLGYTF

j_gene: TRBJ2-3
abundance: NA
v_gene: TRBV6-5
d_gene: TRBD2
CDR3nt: TGTGCCAGCAGACCCTCCGCCGGGGGGGGAAGCACAGATACGCAGTATTTT
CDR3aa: CASRPSAGGGSTDTQYF

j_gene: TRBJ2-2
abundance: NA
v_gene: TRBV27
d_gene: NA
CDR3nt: TGTGCCAGCAGTTTAACTGTTGTAGGCACCGGGGAGCTGTTTTTT
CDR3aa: CASSLTVVGTGELFF

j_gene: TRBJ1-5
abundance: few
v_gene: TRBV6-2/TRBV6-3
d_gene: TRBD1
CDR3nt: TGTGCCAGCAGCCCCCGACAGGGAGGACAGCCACAGCATTTT
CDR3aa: CASSPRQGGQPQHF

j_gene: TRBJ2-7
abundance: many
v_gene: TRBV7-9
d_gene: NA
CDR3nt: TGTGCCAGCAGCTCGGGACCCCGCCTAGGGCAGTACTTC
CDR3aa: CASSSGPRLGQYF

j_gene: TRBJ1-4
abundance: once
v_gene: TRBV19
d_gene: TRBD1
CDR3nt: TGTGCCAGTAGTAGAAGAACAGGGGGCCGGATTGAAAAACTGTTTTTT
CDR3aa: CASSRRTGGRIEKLFF

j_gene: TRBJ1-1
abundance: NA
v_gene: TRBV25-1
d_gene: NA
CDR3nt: TGTGCCAGCAGTGCGGTCACTGAAGCTTTCTTT
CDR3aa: CASSAVTEAFF

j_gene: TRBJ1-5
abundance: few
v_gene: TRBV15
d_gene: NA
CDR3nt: TGTGCCACCAGCAGAGATCAGAGGGAACATCAGCCCCAGCATTTT
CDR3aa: CATSRDQREHQPQHF

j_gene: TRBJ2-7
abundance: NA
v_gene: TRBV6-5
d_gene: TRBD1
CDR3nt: TGTGCCAGCAGTGGCCAGGGGGCGGGCGAGCAGTACTTC
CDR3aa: CASSGQGAGEQYF

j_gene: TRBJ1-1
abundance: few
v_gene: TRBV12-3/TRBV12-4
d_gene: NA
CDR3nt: TGTGCCAGCAGTTTGGGGGGGTTCAACACTGAAGCTTTCTTT
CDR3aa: CASSLGGFNTEAFF

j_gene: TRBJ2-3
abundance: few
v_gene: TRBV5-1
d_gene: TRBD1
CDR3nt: TGCGCCAGCAGCATCCGGGACAGCCGCACAGATACGCAGTATTTT
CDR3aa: CASSIRDSRTDTQYF

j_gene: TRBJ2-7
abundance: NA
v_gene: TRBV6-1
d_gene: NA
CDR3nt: TGTGCCAGCAGTGCCGTCGGACGGGGACGGGGGGAGCAGTACTTC
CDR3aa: CASSAVGRGRGEQYF

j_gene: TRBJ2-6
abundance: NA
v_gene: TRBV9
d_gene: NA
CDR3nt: TGTGCCAGCAGCGTAGTAGGTGGGGCCAACGTCCTGACTTTC
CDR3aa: CASSVVGGANVLTF

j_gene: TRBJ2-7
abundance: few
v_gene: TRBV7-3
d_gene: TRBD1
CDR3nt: TGTGCCAGCAGCTTAGACTCCACAGGGGCCTACGAGCAGTACTTC
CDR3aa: CASSLDSTGAYEQYF

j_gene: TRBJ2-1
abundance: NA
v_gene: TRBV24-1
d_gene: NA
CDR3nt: TGTGCCACCAGTGAAAGGGGGGAGCAGTTCTTC
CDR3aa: CATSERGEQFF

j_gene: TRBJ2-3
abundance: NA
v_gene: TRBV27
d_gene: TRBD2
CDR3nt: TGTGCCAGCAGGAAGGGACTAGCGGAAGGTACGCAGTATTTT
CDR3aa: CASRKGLAEGTQYF

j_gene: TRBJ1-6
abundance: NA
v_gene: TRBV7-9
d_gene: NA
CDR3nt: TGTGCCAGCAGCTTAGGTTCGGGCTTCTCCTATAATTCACCCCTCCACTTT
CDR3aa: CASSLGSGFSYNSPLHF

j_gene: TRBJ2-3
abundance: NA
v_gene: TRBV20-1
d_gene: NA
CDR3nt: TGCAGTGCTCCCAGCCTCGAAGGGGATACGCAGTATTTT
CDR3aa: CSAPSLEGDTQYF

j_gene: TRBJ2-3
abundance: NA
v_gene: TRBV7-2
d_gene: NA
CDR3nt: TGTGCCAGCAGCTTGGGCATTAGCACAGATACGCAGTATTTT
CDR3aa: CASSLGISTDTQYF